The 2 T cell receptor beta chains reported below all come from one sample, sequenced in a study of T cell changes during pregnancy in multiple sclerosis. Libraries were prepared by immunoSEQ multiplex PCR; TCRdb keeps only in-frame clonotypes and omits some of them. The sample records almost 95,000 clones, roughly 90% being singletons. This material consisted of peripheral blood, taken in the first trimester of pregnancy. The receptor set was obtained from a female donor with multiple sclerosis, enrolled in a pregnancy study.

The chain is built from TRBV6-5 and TRBJ2-7, with D maybe TRBD2 (6 bases). Per the germline V gene, CDR1 is MNHEY and CDR2 is SVGAGI. Trimming shortened V by 4 bases and J by 3 bases, and 16 bases separated the two germline ends. The CDR3 length is 15 residues. CDR3 nucleotide sequence: TGTGCCAGCAGTTTCGTTCCTAGCGCAAGCTACGAGCAGTACTTC. Translation gives CASSFVPSASYEQYF.

This chain joins TRBV5-5 and TRBJ1-3; D is uncertain. Germline lookup yields CDR1 SGHKS and CDR2 YYEKEE (reference sequence). Trimming removed 0 bases at V and 0 bases at J, with 7 bases between. The CDR3 consists of 15 residues. This CDR3 is CASSLGSLSGNTIYF. In DNA form, the CDR3 reads TGTGCCAGCAGCTTGGGTAGCCTCTCTGGAAACACCATATATTTT.